This T cell receptor (beta chain) was identified in a study of blood T cell repertoires in COVID-19. Study information: The samples span acute and convalescent COVID-19 from the United States, Italy and Spain. Nucleic acid was either cDNA or gDNA, and it came from T cells, B-cell-depleted T cells, or PBMCs.

In the original analysis: The authors estimated nucleated cell counts from reference gene primer amplification. Sequencing was performed with immunoSEQ multiplex PCR; in TCRdb, only in-frame clones are kept and a portion is missing. The V and J calls and the clone size are those of that table, but D and trimming were determined from the DNA. The sample holds approximately 15,000 clones; around 88% are singletons and the top ten take roughly 12%. With V trimmed by 0 bases and J by 2 bases, 1 base remained unmatched. Germline V CDR1 and CDR2: SGHRS, YFSETQ. The CDR3 has 14 residues. The sequence derives from a human donor in a cohort sampled during active COVID-19. The specimen sequenced was peripheral blood. The rearrangement links TRBV5-1 to TRBJ1-2; 7 nucleotides match TRBD1. This CDR3 reads CASSLEGQNYGYTF. CDR3 nucleotides: TGCGCCAGCAGCTTGGAGGGACAGAACTATGGCTACACCTTC.